This is a list of T cell receptor beta chains from one sample in a study of blood T cells in healthy people across ages. TCRdb called the 5' RACE reads again in MiXCR, with one record for every CDR3 protein. Here the sample spans roughly 570,000 distinct CDR3 sequences, 27% being singletons. Sequenced material: blood. These receptors all come from a woman in her 70s in good health. CDR3s include the opening cysteine and the closing phenylalanine or tryptophan. The D gene is left open where the match is weak. For some rows the clone size is stated as once, few or many, or as a class when expanded; others skip it.

TRBV30	-	TRBJ1-6	few	TGTGCCTGGAGTGTACTCGGGGGCTCACCCCTCCACTTT	CAWSVLGGSPLHF
TRBV7-3	-	TRBJ2-1	-	TGTGCCAGCAGCTTAGGCAGCCTCAATGAGCAGTTCTTC	CASSLGSLNEQFF
TRBV6-1	TRBD2	TRBJ2-2	-	TGTGCCAGCAGTGAAAACCCGGGGGGGAACACCGGGGAGCTGTTTTTT	CASSENPGGNTGELFF
TRBV10-3	TRBD2	TRBJ2-5	few	TGTGCCATCAGTGAACTAGCGGGGGAAGAGACCCAGTACTTC	CAISELAGEETQYF
TRBV7-8	-	TRBJ1-1	-	TGTGCCAGCATCAACCAGGGATCTGAAGCTTTCTTT	CASINQGSEAFF
TRBV4-3	-	TRBJ1-1	few	TGCGCCAGCAGCCAGCTAGAGGTGAACACTGAAGCTTTCTTT	CASSQLEVNTEAFF
TRBV6-6	-	TRBJ1-1	few	TGTGCCAGCACCCAACCCGGACGGCTCCAAGCTTTCTTT	CASTQPGRLQAFF
TRBV18	-	TRBJ2-6	many	TGTGCCAGCTCCCCCAATCGTTCTGGGGCCAACGTCCTGACTTTC	CASSPNRSGANVLTF
TRBV28	TRBD2	TRBJ2-3	-	TGTGCCAGCAGTTTTCGGGGGGATGCACATGATACGCAGTATTTT	CASSFRGDAHDTQYF
TRBV10-3	-	TRBJ1-5	-	TGTGCCATCAGTGGGTCAGGGAGTCAGCCCCAGCATTTT	CAISGSGSQPQHF
TRBV7-9	TRBD1	TRBJ2-5	-	TGTGCCAGCAGCTTAGAAAGGGGGCGCGGAGAGACCCAGTACTTC	CASSLERGRGETQYF
TRBV28	-	TRBJ2-7	few	TGTGCCAGCAGTGGGGTTTCCCCCTACGAGCAGTACTTC	CASSGVSPYEQYF
TRBV27	TRBD2	TRBJ2-5	few	TGTGCCAGCAGTTCCGCGGGGGGTATACAAGAGACCCAGTACTTC	CASSSAGGIQETQYF
TRBV20-1	TRBD2	TRBJ2-1	-	TGCAGTTCCTACTGGAGCGGGGGGATATACAATGAGCAGTTCTTC	CSSYWSGGIYNEQFF
TRBV4-3	-	TRBJ1-4	-	TGCGCCAGCAGCCAAGAGGGGGCGAGTGAAAAACTGTTTTTT	CASSQEGASEKLFF
TRBV20-1	-	TRBJ2-3	-	TGCAGTGCCGGGCCCGGGACTCCAACCCTCTCGCAGTATTTT	CSAGPGTPTLSQYF
TRBV5-1	-	TRBJ2-7	-	TGCGCCAGCAGCTTACTCACGGGGGCCATAGAATACGAGCAGTACTTC	CASSLLTGAIEYEQYF
TRBV9	TRBD2	TRBJ2-7	-	TGTGCCAGCAGCAGGGGTAGCGGGGGATCGTTTTCCTCCTACGAGCAGTACTTC	CASSRGSGGSFSSYEQYF
TRBV4-1	-	TRBJ2-5	-	TGCGCCAGCAGCCAAGTCGAAGGCGGTGGATTAGAAGAGACCCAGTACTTC	CASSQVEGGGLEETQYF
TRBV20-1	TRBD2	TRBJ2-3	-	TGCAGTGCTAGATTAGCGGGAGCCGTAGATACGCAGTATTTT	CSARLAGAVDTQYF
TRBV9	TRBD1	TRBJ1-2	few	TGTGCCTTAAAGGACAGGGAATATGGCTACACCTTC	CALKDREYGYTF
TRBV7-2	TRBD1	TRBJ2-1	few	TGTGCCAGCAGGGCGGGGACAGGGGTCGTTGAGCAGTTCTTC	CASRAGTGVVEQFF
TRBV6-2/TRBV6-3	-	TRBJ2-5	-	TGTGCCAGCAAAAATCTTAAAGAGACCCAGTACTTC	CASKNLKETQYF
TRBV5-1	TRBD2	TRBJ2-5	-	TGCGCCAGCAGCACCGGACTAGCGGGGGAAGAGACCCAGTACTTC	CASSTGLAGEETQYF
TRBV30	TRBD1	TRBJ1-1	-	TGTGCCTCCCAAACAGGGGCAAGGGGGAACACTGAAGCTTTCTTT	CASQTGARGNTEAFF
TRBV7-3	-	TRBJ2-5	-	TGTGCCAGCAGCTCGAATTTAGAGACCCAGTACTTC	CASSSNLETQYF
TRBV28	TRBD1	TRBJ1-3	once	TGTGCCAGCAGCCGGGACAGCCGCACCATATATTTT	CASSRDSRTIYF
TRBV12-3/TRBV12-4	TRBD1	TRBJ2-1	-	TGTGCCAGCAGTACCGGGACAGGGGAATACAATGAGCAGTTCTTC	CASSTGTGEYNEQFF
TRBV24-1	TRBD1	TRBJ2-1	many	TGTGCCACCAGTGACCCTGGACAGGGGAATGAGCAGTTCTTC	CATSDPGQGNEQFF
TRBV10-3	TRBD2	TRBJ2-3	-	TGTGCCATCAGTGAGTCTAGCGGGAGTGCAGATACGCAGTATTTT	CAISESSGSADTQYF
TRBV7-6	TRBD1	TRBJ2-3	few	TGTGCCAGCAGCTTAAGACCGGGACAGGGCACAGATACGCAGTATTTT	CASSLRPGQGTDTQYF
TRBV20-1	TRBD2	TRBJ2-5	-	TGCAGTGCACGACCGGCTAGCGGTGGAAGAACGGGGCAAGAGACCCAGTACTTC	CSARPASGGRTGQETQYF
TRBV20-1	-	TRBJ1-5	-	TGCAGTGCTCTCGCGGAGGGAAGGGCGCCCCAGCATTTT	CSALAEGRAPQHF
TRBV28	-	TRBJ2-2	-	TGTGCCAGCAGTTCCCGGGGCGGGGAGCCGTTTTTT	CASSSRGGEPFF
TRBV5-1	-	TRBJ2-1	-	TGCGCCAGCACGGGCCTCGGGACACAAAGCGCCTACAATGAGCAGTTCTTC	CASTGLGTQSAYNEQFF
TRBV6-2/TRBV6-3	-	TRBJ2-2	-	TGTGCCAGCAGTAACGGACAGATCTACACCGGGGAGCTGTTTTTT	CASSNGQIYTGELFF
TRBV20-1	-	TRBJ2-3	-	TGCAGTGCTAGTGGAATTTCTAGCACAGATACGCAGTATTTT	CSASGISSTDTQYF
TRBV20-1	TRBD1	TRBJ1-2	-	TGCAGTGCTAGACCGGACAGGGAGGGCGGCTACACCTTC	CSARPDREGGYTF
TRBV12-3/TRBV12-4	TRBD1	TRBJ1-2	few	TGTGCCAGCAGCTCGAGTACAGGGGGGAAATATGGCTACACCTTC	CASSSSTGGKYGYTF
TRBV7-9	-	TRBJ1-4	-	TGTGCCAGCAGCCCGTCGGGGTCAAGGGTTGAAAAACTGTTTTTT	CASSPSGSRVEKLFF
TRBV19	-	TRBJ1-1	-	TGTGCCAGTAGACGGACTACCTACACTGAAGCTTTCTTT	CASRRTTYTEAFF
TRBV15	TRBD2	TRBJ2-5	few	TGTGCCACCAGCAGAGGAAAAATAGCGGGAGAAATAGAGACCCAGTACTTC	CATSRGKIAGEIETQYF
TRBV6-2/TRBV6-3	TRBD2	TRBJ2-1	-	TGTGCCAGCAGTTATGGGGCGGGGGGGCGCAATGAGCAGTTCTTC	CASSYGAGGRNEQFF
TRBV3-1	TRBD2	TRBJ2-1	few	TGTGCCAGCAGCCTGGCGGTAGCGGGGTACAATGAGCAGTTCTTC	CASSLAVAGYNEQFF
TRBV5-1	-	TRBJ2-3	many	TGCGCCAGCAGCTTGGTGCAGGGACGAACAGATACGCAGTATTTT	CASSLVQGRTDTQYF
TRBV4-1	TRBD2	TRBJ2-3	few	TGCGCCAGCAGCCAGATGGGGACTAGCGGGCCCCAAGATACGCAGTATTTT	CASSQMGTSGPQDTQYF
TRBV6-2/TRBV6-3	-	TRBJ2-5	few	TGTGCCAGCAGTTACTATTCCTTACAAGAGACCCAGTACTTC	CASSYYSLQETQYF
TRBV7-3	TRBD1	TRBJ2-7	many	TGTGCCAGCAGCTCCGACAGGGAGAACGAGCAGTACTTC	CASSSDRENEQYF
TRBV6-2/TRBV6-3	-	TRBJ1-1	-	TGTGCCAGCAGTTGCGTTTCAAGGTTCAACACTGAAGCTTTCTTT	CASSCVSRFNTEAFF
TRBV16	-	TRBJ2-5	-	TGTGCCAGCAGCCAAGAGAGACCGGGCAATACACTCTGGGAGCAGTACTTC	CASSQERPGNTLWEQYF
TRBV6-1	-	TRBJ2-5	few	TGTGCCAGCAGGAAAGGGACTCAAGAGACCCAGTACTTC	CASRKGTQETQYF
TRBV19	TRBD1	TRBJ2-3	-	TGTGCCAGTAGGACAGGGGGCGCAGATACGCAGTATTTT	CASRTGGADTQYF
TRBV4-3	TRBD1	TRBJ1-3	few	TGCGCCAGCAGCCAATCCGGGACAGTAGGAAACACCATATATTTT	CASSQSGTVGNTIYF
TRBV29-1	TRBD1	TRBJ1-2	few	TGCAGCGTTGGCAAGGGGGCTTTGAACTATGGCTACACCTTC	CSVGKGALNYGYTF